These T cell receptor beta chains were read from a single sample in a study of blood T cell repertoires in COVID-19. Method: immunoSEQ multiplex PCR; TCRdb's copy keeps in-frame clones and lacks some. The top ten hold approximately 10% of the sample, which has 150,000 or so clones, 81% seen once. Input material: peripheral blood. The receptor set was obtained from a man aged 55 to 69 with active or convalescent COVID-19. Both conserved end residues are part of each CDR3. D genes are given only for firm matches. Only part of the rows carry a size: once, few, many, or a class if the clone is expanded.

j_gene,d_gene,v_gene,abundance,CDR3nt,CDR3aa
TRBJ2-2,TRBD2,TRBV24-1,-,TGTGCCACCAGTGATTTGGGACTAGCGGGGGGGACGAACACCGGGGAGCTGTTTTTT,CATSDLGLAGGTNTGELFF
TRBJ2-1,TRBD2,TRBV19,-,TGTGCCAGTAGTAGGCTAGGGACTAGCGGGGGGAATGAGCAGTTCTTC,CASSRLGTSGGNEQFF
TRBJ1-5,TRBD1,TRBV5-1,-,TGCGCCAGCAGCTCGGGACAGGAAAATCAGCCCCAGCATTTT,CASSSGQENQPQHF
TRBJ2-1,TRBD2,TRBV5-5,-,TGTGCCAGCAGCTTGGCCGAGGGGCTAGCGGGACGCAATGAGCAGTTCTTC,CASSLAEGLAGRNEQFF
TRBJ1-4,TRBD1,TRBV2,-,TGTGCCAGCAGACCGGGACAGGGACCTGAAAAACTGTTTTTT,CASRPGQGPEKLFF
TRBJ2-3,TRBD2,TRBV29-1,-,TGCAGCGTTGCTCGCGGGAGCGGTGGTACAGATACGCAGTATTTT,CSVARGSGGTDTQYF
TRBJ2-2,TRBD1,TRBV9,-,TGTGCCAGCAGCGTAGACGTGGACAGGGGGGCCGTTCGGACCGGGGAGCTGTTTTTT,CASSVDVDRGAVRTGELFF
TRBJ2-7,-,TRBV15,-,TGTGCCACCAGCAGAGGAGGGCAAGGGGGCGAGCAGTACTTC,CATSRGGQGGEQYF
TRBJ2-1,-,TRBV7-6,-,TGTGCCAGCAGCTTAGCCGATACTAGGAACAATGAGCAGTTCTTC,CASSLADTRNNEQFF
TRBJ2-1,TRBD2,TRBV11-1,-,TGTGCCAGCTCTACCCCGGTGGGACTAGCGACCGATGAGCAGTTCTTC,CASSTPVGLATDEQFF
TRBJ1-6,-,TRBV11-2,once,TGTGCCAGCAGCTTGCAGTATAATTCACCCCTCCACTTT,CASSLQYNSPLHF
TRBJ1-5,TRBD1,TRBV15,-,TGTGCCACCAGCAGAGATGATACAGGGGGCCGGCAGCCCCAGCATTTT,CATSRDDTGGRQPQHF
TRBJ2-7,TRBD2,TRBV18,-,TGTGCCAGCTCACCGGGAGGGAGCTCCTACGAGCAGTACTTC,CASSPGGSSYEQYF
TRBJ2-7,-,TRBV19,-,TGTGCCAGTAGTATTTCTCCCCCCTACGAGCAGTACTTC,CASSISPPYEQYF
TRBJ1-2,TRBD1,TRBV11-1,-,TGTGCCAGCAGCCACGACTGGACAGGGGATTCGTATGGCTACACCTTC,CASSHDWTGDSYGYTF
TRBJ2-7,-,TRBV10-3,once,TGTGCCATCAGAGGGGAATTCTACGAGCAGTACTTC,CAIRGEFYEQYF
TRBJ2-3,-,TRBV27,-,TGTGCCAGCAGTCCCTATACGGGAGTCACAGATACGCAGTATTTT,CASSPYTGVTDTQYF
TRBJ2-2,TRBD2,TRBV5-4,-,TGTGCCAGCAGCTCCGGGGGGAGGAACACCGGGGAGCTGTTTTTT,CASSSGGRNTGELFF
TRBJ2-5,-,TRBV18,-,TGTGCCAGCTCACGAGCAGAGGCACAAGAGACCCAGTACTTC,CASSRAEAQETQYF
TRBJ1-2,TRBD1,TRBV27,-,TGTGCCAGCGCTTCTACAGGGGGGTATGGCTACACCTTC,CASASTGGYGYTF
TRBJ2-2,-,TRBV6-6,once,TGTGCCAGCAGTCCAGGGGCCGGGGAGCTGTTTTTT,CASSPGAGELFF
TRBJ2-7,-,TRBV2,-,TGTGCCAGCAGCTACTCGATCTACGAGCAGTACTTC,CASSYSIYEQYF
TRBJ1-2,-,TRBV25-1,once,TGTGCCAGCAGTGAATCCGGTGTAATGAGCTATGGCTACACCTTC,CASSESGVMSYGYTF
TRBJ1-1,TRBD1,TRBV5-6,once,TGTGCCAGCAGCTTGGAGGGACAGAGGAGGGCGAACACTGAAGCTTTCTTT,CASSLEGQRRANTEAFF
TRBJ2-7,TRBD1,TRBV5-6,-,TGTGCCAGCAGGGGGGACAGGGAGTACGAGCAGTACTTC,CASRGDREYEQYF
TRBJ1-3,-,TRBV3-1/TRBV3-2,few,TGTGCCAGCAGTCGAAGGGGGAACACCATATATTTT,CASSRRGNTIYF
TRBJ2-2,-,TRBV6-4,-,TGTGCCAGCAGTCCTGGTGAGTTTACCGGGGAGCTGTTTTTT,CASSPGEFTGELFF
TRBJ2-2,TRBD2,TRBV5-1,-,TGCGCCAGCAGCATAGCGGGAGTGAGTACCGGGGAGCTGTTTTTT,CASSIAGVSTGELFF
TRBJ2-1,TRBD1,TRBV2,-,TGTGCCAGCAGTTTTACAGGGGCCTCCTACAATGAGCAGTTCTTC,CASSFTGASYNEQFF
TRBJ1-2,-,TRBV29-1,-,TGCAGCGTTGAACGGGTTTCTTTC,CSVERVSF
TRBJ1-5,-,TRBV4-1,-,TGCGCCAGCAGCCAATCGCAGGGGTTCGGTCAGCCCCAGCATTTT,CASSQSQGFGQPQHF
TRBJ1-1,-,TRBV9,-,TGTGCCAGCAGCCCTCAGGTCGGGGAGACTGAAGCTTTCTTT,CASSPQVGETEAFF
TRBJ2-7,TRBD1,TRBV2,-,TGTGCCAGCAGTGGACAGGGGGTATACGAGCAGTACTTC,CASSGQGVYEQYF
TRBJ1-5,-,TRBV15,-,TGTGCCACCAGCAGAGTGAGGGACTCGGGTCAGCCCCAGCATTTT,CATSRVRDSGQPQHF
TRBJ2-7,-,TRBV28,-,TGTGCCAGCATTGCGGGGAGTTCCTACGAGCAGTACTTC,CASIAGSSYEQYF
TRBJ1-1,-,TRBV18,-,TGTGCCAGCTCACATGACACGAGGAGGCCTGAAGCTTTCTTT,CASSHDTRRPEAFF
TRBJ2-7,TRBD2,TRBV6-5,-,TGTGCCAGCAGTCACCGGACTAGCGGATCCTACGAGCAGTACTTC,CASSHRTSGSYEQYF
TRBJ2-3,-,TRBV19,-,TGTGCCAGTAGTCCCCTCGTAGGGCGGGGCACAGATACGCAGTATTTT,CASSPLVGRGTDTQYF
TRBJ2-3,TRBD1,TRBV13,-,TGTGCCAGCAGCCCACGACAGGGGATGGTCGGTAGCACAGATACGCAGTATTTT,CASSPRQGMVGSTDTQYF
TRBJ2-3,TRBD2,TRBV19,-,TGTGCCAGTAGTATAGGATGGGCGGGAGTGGCAGATACGCAGTATTTT,CASSIGWAGVADTQYF
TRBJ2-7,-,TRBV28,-,TGTGCCAGCAGTCCATCAGCGGGCCAGAGGGCCGAGCAGTACTTC,CASSPSAGQRAEQYF
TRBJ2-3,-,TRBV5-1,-,TGCGCCAGCAGCTTGGGGGCGGGGCGATCCAAGGATACGCAGTATTTT,CASSLGAGRSKDTQYF
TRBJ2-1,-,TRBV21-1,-,TGTGCCAGCAGCAAAGGGACTAGCGGGGTGTACTACAATGAGCAGTTCTTC,CASSKGTSGVYYNEQFF
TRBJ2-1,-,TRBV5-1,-,TGCGCCAGCAGTTTAACCGGGACTCAGAACAATGAGCAGTTCTTC,CASSLTGTQNNEQFF
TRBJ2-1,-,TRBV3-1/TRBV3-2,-,TGTGCCAGCTCCGAGAGTCCGAGCTCCTACAATGAGCAGTTCTTC,CASSESPSSYNEQFF
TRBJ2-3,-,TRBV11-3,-,TGTGCCAGCAGCCTTAGTACAGATACGCAGTATTTT,CASSLSTDTQYF
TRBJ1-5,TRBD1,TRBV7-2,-,TGTGCCAGCAGCTTAGGCGGACAGGGCAATCAGCCCCAGCATTTT,CASSLGGQGNQPQHF
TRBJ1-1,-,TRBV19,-,TGTGCCAGTAGGTATCTTTTGAACACTGAAGCTTTCTTT,CASRYLLNTEAFF
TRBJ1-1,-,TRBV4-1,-,TGCGCCAGCAGCCAAATGGAAAGGGGAACTGAAGCTTTCTTT,CASSQMERGTEAFF
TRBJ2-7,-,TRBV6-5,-,TGTGCCAGCAGTATAAGACAGCATAACTACGAGCAGTACTTC,CASSIRQHNYEQYF